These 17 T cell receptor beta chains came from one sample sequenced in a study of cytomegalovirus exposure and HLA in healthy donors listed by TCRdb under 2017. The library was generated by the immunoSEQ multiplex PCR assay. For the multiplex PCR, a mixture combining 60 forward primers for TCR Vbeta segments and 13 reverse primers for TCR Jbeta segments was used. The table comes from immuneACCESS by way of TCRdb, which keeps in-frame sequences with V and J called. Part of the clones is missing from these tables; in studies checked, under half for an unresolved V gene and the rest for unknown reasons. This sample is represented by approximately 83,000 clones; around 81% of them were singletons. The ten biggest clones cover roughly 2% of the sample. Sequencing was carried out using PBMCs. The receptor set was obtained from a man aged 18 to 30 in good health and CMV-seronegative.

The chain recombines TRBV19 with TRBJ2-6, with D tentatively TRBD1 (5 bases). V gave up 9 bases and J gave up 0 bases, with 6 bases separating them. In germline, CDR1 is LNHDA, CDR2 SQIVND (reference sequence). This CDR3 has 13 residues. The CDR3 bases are TGTGCCAGCGACAGCTCTGGGGCCAACGTCCTGACTTTC. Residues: CASDSSGANVLTF.

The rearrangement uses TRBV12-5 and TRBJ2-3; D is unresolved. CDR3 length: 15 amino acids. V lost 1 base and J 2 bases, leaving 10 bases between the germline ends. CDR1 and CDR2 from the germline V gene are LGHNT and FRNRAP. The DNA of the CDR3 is TGTGCTAGTGGTTTGGGGGCAACCTTCACAGATACGCAGTATTTT. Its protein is CASGLGATFTDTQYF.

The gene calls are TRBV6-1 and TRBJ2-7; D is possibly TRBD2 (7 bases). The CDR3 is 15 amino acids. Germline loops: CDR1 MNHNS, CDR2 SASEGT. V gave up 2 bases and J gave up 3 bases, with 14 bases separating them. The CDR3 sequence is CASSESWGGFYEQYF. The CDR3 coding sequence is TGTGCCAGCAGTGAAAGTTGGGGGGGCTTCTACGAGCAGTACTTC.

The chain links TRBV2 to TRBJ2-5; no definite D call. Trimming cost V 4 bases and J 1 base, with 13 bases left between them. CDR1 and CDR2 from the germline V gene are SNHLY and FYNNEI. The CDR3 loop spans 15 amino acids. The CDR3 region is CASSGLQSPQETQYF. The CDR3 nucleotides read TGTGCCAGCAGTGGACTTCAGAGTCCCCAAGAGACCCAGTACTTC.

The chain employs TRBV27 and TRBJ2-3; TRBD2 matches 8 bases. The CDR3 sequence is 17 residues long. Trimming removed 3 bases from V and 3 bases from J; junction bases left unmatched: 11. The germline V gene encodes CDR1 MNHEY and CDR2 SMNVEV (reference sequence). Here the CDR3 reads CASSFSGGGAGTDTQYF. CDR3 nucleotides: TGTGCCAGCAGTTTCTCCGGGGGGGGCGCGGGGACAGATACGCAGTATTTT.

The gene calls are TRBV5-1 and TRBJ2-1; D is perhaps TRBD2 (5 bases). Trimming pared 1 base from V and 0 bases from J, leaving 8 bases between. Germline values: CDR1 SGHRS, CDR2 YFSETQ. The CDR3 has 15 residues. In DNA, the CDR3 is TGCGCCAGCAGCTTGATCGGGGACTCCTACAATGAGCAGTTCTTC. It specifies CASSLIGDSYNEQFF.

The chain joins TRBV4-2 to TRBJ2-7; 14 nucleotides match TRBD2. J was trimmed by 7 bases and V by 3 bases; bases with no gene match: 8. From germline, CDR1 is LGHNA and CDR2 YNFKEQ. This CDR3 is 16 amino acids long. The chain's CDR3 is CASSHPGTSGGNEQYF. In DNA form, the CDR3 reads TGTGCCAGCAGCCATCCGGGGACTAGCGGGGGCAATGAGCAGTACTTC.

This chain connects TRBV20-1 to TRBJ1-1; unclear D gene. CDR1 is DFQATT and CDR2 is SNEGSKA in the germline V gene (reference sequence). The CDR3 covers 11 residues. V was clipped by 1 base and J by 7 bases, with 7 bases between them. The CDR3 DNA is TGCAGTGCTAGAGGGGGAGATGAAGCTTTCTTT. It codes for CSARGGDEAFF.

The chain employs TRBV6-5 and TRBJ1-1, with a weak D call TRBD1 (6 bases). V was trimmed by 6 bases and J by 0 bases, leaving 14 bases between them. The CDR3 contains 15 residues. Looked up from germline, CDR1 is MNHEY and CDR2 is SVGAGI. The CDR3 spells CASSPRGSMNTEAFF. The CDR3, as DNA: TGTGCCAGCAGCCCCAGGGGTAGCATGAACACTGAAGCTTTCTTT.

Here the CDR3 DNA reads TGTGCCAGCAGCGTCACCGGGGAGACCTACAATGAGCAGTTCTTC. This translates into CASSVTGETYNEQFF. The chain recombines TRBV9 with TRBJ2-1; a possible D gene is TRBD2 (5 bases). Germline V lookup: CDR1 SGDLS, CDR2 YYNGEE. The CDR3 is 15 amino acids. Deletions cut 2 bases from V and 2 bases from J, with 11 bases between.

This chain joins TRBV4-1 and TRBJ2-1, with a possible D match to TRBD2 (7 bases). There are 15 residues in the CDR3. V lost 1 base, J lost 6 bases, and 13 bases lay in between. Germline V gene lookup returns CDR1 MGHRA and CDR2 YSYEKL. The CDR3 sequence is CASSQGGGPPNEQFF. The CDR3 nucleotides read TGCGCCAGCAGCCAAGGGGGGGGGCCACCCAATGAGCAGTTCTTC.

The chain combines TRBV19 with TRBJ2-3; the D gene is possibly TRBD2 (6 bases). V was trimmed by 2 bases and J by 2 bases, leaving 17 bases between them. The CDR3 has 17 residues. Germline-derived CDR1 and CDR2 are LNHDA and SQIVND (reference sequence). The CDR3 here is CASSINPPGGATDTQYF. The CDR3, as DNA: TGTGCCAGTAGTATAAACCCACCCGGCGGGGCCACAGATACGCAGTATTTT. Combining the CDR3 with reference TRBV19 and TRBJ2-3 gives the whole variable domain DGGITQSPKYLFRKEGQNVTLSCEQNLNHDAMYWYRQDPGQGLRLIYYSQIVNDFQKGDIAEGYSVSREKKESFPLTVTSAQKNPTAFYLCASSINPPGGATDTQYFGPGTRLTVL.

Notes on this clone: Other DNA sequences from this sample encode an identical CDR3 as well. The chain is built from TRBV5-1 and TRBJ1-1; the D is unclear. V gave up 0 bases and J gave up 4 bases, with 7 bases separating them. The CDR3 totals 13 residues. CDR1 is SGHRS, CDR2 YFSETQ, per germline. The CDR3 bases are TGCGCCAGCAGCTTGGAAGAGATCACTGAAGCTTTCTTT. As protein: CASSLEEITEAFF.

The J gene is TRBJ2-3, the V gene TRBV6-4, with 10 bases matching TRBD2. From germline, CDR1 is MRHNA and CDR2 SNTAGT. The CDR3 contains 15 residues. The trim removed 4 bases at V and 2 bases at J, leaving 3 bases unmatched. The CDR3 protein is CASSVLAGNTDTQYF. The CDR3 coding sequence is TGTGCCAGCAGTGTACTAGCGGGGAACACAGATACGCAGTATTTT.

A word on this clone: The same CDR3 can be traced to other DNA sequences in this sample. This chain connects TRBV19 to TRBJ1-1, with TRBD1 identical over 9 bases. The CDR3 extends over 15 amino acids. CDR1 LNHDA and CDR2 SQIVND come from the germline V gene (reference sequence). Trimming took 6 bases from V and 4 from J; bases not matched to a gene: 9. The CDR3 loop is CASRRTGASGTEAFF. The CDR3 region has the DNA TGTGCCAGTAGAAGGACAGGGGCCAGTGGCACTGAAGCTTTCTTT. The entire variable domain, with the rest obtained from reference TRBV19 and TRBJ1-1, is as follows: DGGITQSPKYLFRKEGQNVTLSCEQNLNHDAMYWYRQDPGQGLRLIYYSQIVNDFQKGDIAEGYSVSREKKESFPLTVTSAQKNPTAFYLCASRRTGASGTEAFFGQGTRLTVV.

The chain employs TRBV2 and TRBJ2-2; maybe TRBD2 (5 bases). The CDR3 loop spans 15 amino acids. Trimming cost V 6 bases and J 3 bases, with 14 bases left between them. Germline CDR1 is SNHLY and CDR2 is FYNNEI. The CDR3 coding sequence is TGTGCCAGCAGCGCCAGCGGCCCGGACACCGGGGAGCTGTTTTTT. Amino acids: CASSASGPDTGELFF. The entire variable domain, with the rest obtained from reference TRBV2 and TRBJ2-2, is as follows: EPEVTQTPSHQVTQMGQEVILRCVPISNHLYFYWYRQILGQKVEFLVSFYNNEISEKSEIFDDQFSVERPDGSNFTLKIRSTKLEDSAMYFCASSASGPDTGELFFGEGSRLTVL.

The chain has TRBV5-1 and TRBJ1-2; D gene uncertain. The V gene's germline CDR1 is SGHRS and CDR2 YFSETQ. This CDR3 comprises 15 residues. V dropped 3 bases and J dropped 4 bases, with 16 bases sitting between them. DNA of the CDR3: TGCGCCAGCAGCTCCCTAGGTCTAGGTGGCTATGGCTACACCTTC. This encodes CASSSLGLGGYGYTF.